The 19 T cell receptor beta chains presented below share a single source sample, sequenced in a study of T-cell memory formation after mild COVID-19. TCRdb re-analysed the 5' RACE reads in MiXCR, keeping a single row per CDR3 protein. Of over 500,000 distinct CDR3 sequences in the sample, roughly 17% were seen once. Source material: PBMCs or a T cell subset sorted from them (not recorded which). The receptors derive from an adult woman who had mild COVID-19 (a few samples of this study predate the infection). Cell type and time point are not known.

A few counts support this clonotype. The rearrangement joins TRBV5-4 to TRBJ2-4; 11 bases line up with TRBD2. V trimming: 4 bases; J trimming: 2 bases; junction bases outside the gene matches: 8. Germline CDR1 reads SGHNT; CDR2 reads YYREEE (reference sequence). This CDR3 is built from 17 residues. CDR3 sequence reads: CASSIDTSGGTKNIQYF. The CDR3 DNA is TGTGCCAGCAGCATTGATACTAGCGGGGGAACCAAAAACATTCAGTACTTC.

This clonotype was observed a handful of times. The V gene is TRBV3-1, the J gene TRBJ2-1, with TRBD1 identical over 11 bases. This CDR3 contains 20 residues. V lost 7 bases and J lost 6; bases outside the gene matches: 23. In germline, CDR1 is LGHDT, CDR2 YNNKEL (reference sequence). CDR3 nucleotide sequence: TGTGCCAGCAATCAAGGACAGGGGGCCAGTTTAGGGGATTACGGCAATGAGCAGTTCTTC. Protein product: CASNQGQGASLGDYGNEQFF.

This clonotype was counted a few times. The chain recombines TRBV2 with TRBJ1-1, with TRBD1 identical over 7 bases. Germline V gene lookup returns CDR1 SNHLY and CDR2 FYNNEI. V lost 6 bases, J lost 0 bases, and 13 bases stayed unmatched. This CDR3 has 17 residues. The CDR3 bases are TGTGCCAGCAGGGGAATGCGGGACAGAGGCATGAACACTGAAGCTTTCTTT. It translates to CASRGMRDRGMNTEAFF.

This clonotype was recorded a few times. V and J are TRBV29-1 and TRBJ1-2; TRBD1 might be the D (6 bases). Looked up from germline, CDR1 is SQVTM and CDR2 is ANQGSEA. The V and J ends lost 5 bases and 5 bases respectively, with 9 bases between them. This CDR3 is 11 amino acids long. CDR3 sequence reads: CSVRQEYGYTF. For the CDR3, the DNA is TGCAGCGTTCGACAGGAGTATGGCTACACCTTC.

In this sample, this clonotype turned up a few times. The chain uses TRBV18 and TRBJ1-1; unclear D gene. The ends were cut back, 0 bases at V and 10 bases at J, with 15 bases in the middle. CDR3 size: 14 residues. Germline V gives CDR1 KGHSH, CDR2 LQKENI. The CDR3 DNA sequence: TGTGCCAGCTCACCACCGGGCCTATCATCAGTAGCTTTCTTT. This sequence encodes CASSPPGLSSVAFF.

The V and J genes are TRBV6-5 and TRBJ2-1, with 7 bases lining up with TRBD1. Per the germline V gene, CDR1 is MNHEY and CDR2 is SVGAGI. V shed 1 base and J 7 bases; nucleotides not matched to a gene: 10. The CDR3 is made up of 16 amino acids. The CDR3 region has the DNA TGTGCCAGCAGTTACTGGTCCAGGGGGAGCTGGAATGAGCAGTTCTTC. It translates to CASSYWSRGSWNEQFF.

This clonotype has a handful of counts. V usage is TRBV4-1 and J usage is TRBJ2-3, with a possible D match to TRBD1 (7 bases). The CDR3 has 18 amino acids. The germline CDR1 and CDR2 sequences are MGHRA and YSYEKL. Trimming shortened V by 3 bases and J by 2 bases, and 21 bases separated the two germline ends. CDR3 sequence (DNA): TGCGCCAGCAGCCAGCAGGGGCCAGGGGGGACCGCCACAGATACGCAGTATTTT. Encoded protein: CASSQQGPGGTATDTQYF.

The chain links TRBV6-5 to TRBJ2-7; 7 bases line up with TRBD2. The CDR3 consists of 12 residues. Looked up from germline, CDR1 is MNHEY and CDR2 is SVGAGI. V lost 6 bases and J lost 2; bases outside the gene matches: 1. The CDR3 nucleotides are TGTGCCAGCAGGGCGGGAGCCTACGAGCAGTACTTC. Amino acid sequence: CASRAGAYEQYF.

The chain links TRBV5-1 to TRBJ2-7; possibly TRBD1 for D (6 bases). V was shortened by 4 bases and J by 3 bases, with 17 bases between the two germline ends. Germline V gene sequence: CDR1 SGHRS, CDR2 YFSETQ. The CDR3 has 15 residues. The CDR3 region is CASSAGRTAGYEQYF. The CDR3 DNA reads as TGCGCCAGCAGCGCGGGTAGGACAGCCGGCTACGAGCAGTACTTC. Supplemented by reference TRBV5-1 and TRBJ2-7, the full variable domain reads KAGVTQTPRYLIKTRGQQVTLSCSPISGHRSVSWYQQTPGQGLQFLFEYFSETQRNKGNFPGRFSGRQFSNSRSEMNVSTLELGDSALYLCASSAGRTAGYEQYFGPGTRLTVT.

This sequence joins TRBV12-3 or TRBV12-4 and TRBJ1-2; 8 bases map to TRBD1. The CDR3 runs 16 residues. J lost 2 bases, V lost 4 bases, and 9 bases had no gene match. The CDR3 DNA reads TGTGCCAGCAGTTCGCCTTACAGGGGGGGGAACTATGGCTACACCTTC. This gives the protein CASSSPYRGGNYGYTF.

This clonotype appeared a few times. This sequence joins TRBV7-2 and TRBJ1-2; weak D call: TRBD1 (6 bases). This CDR3 region has 16 residues. Germline-derived CDR1 and CDR2 are SGHTA and FQGNSA. With 5 bases removed from V and 4 bases from J, the gap between germline ends came to 20 bases. CDR3 loop: CASSLTPSGHPYGYTF. DNA for the CDR3: TGTGCCAGCAGCCTCACCCCTTCGGGACACCCCTATGGCTACACCTTC.

Note on this clonotype: The junction departs from germline at one end; a sequencing error may be responsible. This chain connects TRBV28 to TRBJ2-7; D unresolved. The CDR3 length is 15 residues. Germline CDR1 is MDHEN and CDR2 is SYDVKM. CDR3 nucleotide sequence: TGTGCCAGCAGTTTATTTCCGGACGTACATCCCCTTACGGACTTC. Translation gives CASSLFPDVHPLTDF.

This clonotype occurred a few times. The chain joins TRBV5-4 to TRBJ1-3; 7 positions match TRBD1. The CDR3 spans 13 residues. Unmatched junction bases numbered 4, after V lost 5 bases and J lost 5 bases. Germline-derived CDR1 and CDR2 are SGHNT and YYREEE (reference sequence). The CDR3 protein is CASSLQGRNTIYF. CDR3 DNA: TGTGCCAGCAGTTTACAGGGGAGAAACACCATATATTTT.

This clonotype was observed a few times. The chain is built from TRBV5-4 and TRBJ2-7, with a possible D match to TRBD2 (5 bases). The CDR3 consists of 14 residues. V lost 3 bases and J 4 bases, leaving 14 bases between the germline ends. Per the germline V gene, CDR1 is SGHNT and CDR2 is YYREEE (reference sequence). The CDR3 DNA sequence: TGTGCCAGCAGCTCGCAGATGGGAGATTACGAGCAGTACTTC. The encoded protein is CASSSQMGDYEQYF. Drawing the rest from reference TRBV5-4 and TRBJ2-7, the complete variable domain is ETGVTQSPTHLIKTRGQQVTLRCSSQSGHNTVSWYQQALGQGPQFIFQYYREEENGRGNFPPRFSGLQFPNYSSELNVNALELDDSALYLCASSSQMGDYEQYFGPGTRLTVT.

This clonotype was seen a few times. The CDR3 loop is CASSSDRGTAYEQYF. The CDR3 DNA is TGTGCCAGCAGCTCGGACAGGGGGACAGCCTACGAGCAGTACTTC. J is TRBJ2-7 and V is TRBV11-3; TRBD1 agrees at 10 bases. The CDR3 runs 15 residues. J was trimmed by 2 bases and V by 4 bases; bases with no gene match: 5. Germline V lookup: CDR1 SGHNT, CDR2 YENEEA.

The chain carries TRBV12-3 or TRBV12-4 and TRBJ2-3; 10 nucleotides align to TRBD1. This CDR3 has 17 residues. V lost 6 bases to trimming and J lost 2 bases; unmatched junction nucleotides: 11. CDR3 loop: CASRPGQGKGHTDTQYF. The CDR3 DNA is TGTGCCAGCAGACCGGGACAGGGGAAGGGGCACACAGATACGCAGTATTTT.

This clonotype was counted between two and nine times. This chain connects TRBV6-5 to TRBJ2-7; possible D gene TRBD2, 5 bases. V was clipped by 4 bases and J by 6 bases, with 13 bases between them. CDR3 length equals 13 residues. CDR1 is MNHEY and CDR2 is SVGAGI in the germline V gene. DNA for the CDR3: TGTGCCAGCAGTTTAGGACTGGGGTCCGAGCAGTACTTC. The encoded protein is CASSLGLGSEQYF.

The CDR3 nucleotides are TGTGCCAGCTCACCCCCAGGGCGACAAGGGGGCTACACCTTC. Its translation: CASSPPGRQGGYTF. The J gene is TRBJ1-2, the V gene TRBV18; D is perhaps TRBD1 (5 bases). The germline gives CDR1 KGHSH, CDR2 LQKENI. This CDR3 spans 14 amino acids. V was cut by 3 bases and J by 8 bases, with 16 bases left in between.

J is TRBJ2-7 and V is TRBV5-4; D unclear. CDR1 and CDR2 (germline): SGHNT, YYREEE (reference sequence). Trimming removed 0 bases at V and 4 bases at J, with 5 bases between. The CDR3 runs 12 residues. The CDR3 is CASSLEEYEQYF. DNA for the CDR3: TGTGCCAGCAGCTTGGAGGAATACGAGCAGTACTTC.